The 29 T cell receptor beta chains below come from one sample, sequenced in a study of regulatory T cells in long-lasting Graves disease (dated by TCRdb to the early 2020s). Per the publication, the time point label means: newly diagnosed GD, antithyroid drugs for less than 3 months. For both TCR sequencing and RNA sequencing, RNA was extracted from PBMCs in TRIzol. Library generation was performed with multiplex PCR. For sequencing, an Illumina HiSeq 4000 was employed. TCR beta libraries were built with iRepertoire HTBI primers and Arm-PCR amplification of CDR3 regions. In TCRdb, the public reads were trimmed at Q25 with fastp and aligned with MiXCR, with productive beta chains retained. Here each entry gathers all rows of one CDR3 protein and keeps the most common genes and DNA. The sample table records roughly 430,000 distinct CDR3 sequences; roughly 15% of these occur just once. The top ten constitute approximately 11% of the sample.

These data also featured in a second study, about T cells in Graves' hyperthyroidism and ophthalmopathy.

Sample: peripheral blood mononuclear cells (PBMCs), taken at new diagnosis, from a patient treated with antithyroid drugs. The source is a woman in her 30s with Graves disease. Donor details come from another sample of the same person, matched by shared clones.

Comments on this clonotype: Being one base from a much bigger clone, this may be a read error. V usage is TRBV5-4 and J usage is TRBJ2-3; 12 bases match TRBD2. This CDR3 region has 16 residues. CDR1 is SGHNT and CDR2 is YYREEE in the germline V gene (reference sequence). CDR3 residues: CASSFRLAGATGTQYF. CDR3 in DNA: TGTGCCAGCAGCTTCAGACTAGCGGGAGCTACAGGTACGCAGTATTTT.

This clonotype was picked up many times. This rearrangement joins TRBV20-1 to TRBJ1-5, with D perhaps TRBD1 (5 bases). CDR1 is DFQATT, CDR2 SNEGSKA, per germline (reference sequence). The CDR3 totals 14 residues. V lost 0 bases, J lost 4 bases, and 10 bases lay in between. CDR3 nucleotides: TGCAGTGCTAGAGATAAGGGGTATAATCAGCCCCAGCATTTT. The encoded protein is CSARDKGYNQPQHF.

V is TRBV27 and J is TRBJ2-1, with 8 bases that match TRBD2. This CDR3 comprises 12 residues. V gave up 3 bases and J gave up 14 bases; unmatched junction bases: 6. The germline gives CDR1 MNHEY, CDR2 SMNVEV (reference sequence). CDR3 coding DNA: TGTGCCAGCAGTTTCCCCGGGAGGGCAGAGTTCTTC. This gives the protein CASSFPGRAEFF.

This clonotype was counted ten times or more. The rearrangement links TRBV14 to TRBJ2-1, with 8 positions matching TRBD2. The CDR3 runs 15 residues. The germline gives CDR1 SGHDN, CDR2 FVKESK. Trimming removed 1 base from V and 8 bases from J; junction bases left unmatched: 7. CDR3 sequence: CASSQALGGRYEQFF. Written as DNA, the CDR3 is TGTGCCAGCAGCCAAGCCCTTGGCGGGAGGTATGAGCAGTTCTTC.

The chain joins TRBV3-1 to TRBJ2-3; a possible D gene is TRBD1 (5 bases). In germline, CDR1 is LGHDT, CDR2 YNNKEL (reference sequence). Trimming left V 4 bases short and J 1 base short, with 15 bases between. The CDR3 consists of 16 residues. The CDR3 coding sequence is TGTGCCAGCAGCCCCGGCGGTCTAGGGGGCACAGATACGCAGTATTTT. Its translation: CASSPGGLGGTDTQYF.

This clonotype was seen only a few times. V and J are TRBV7-8 and TRBJ2-3; a weak D match, TRBD2 (7 bases). The CDR3 is 15 amino acids. V lost 4 bases, J lost 1 base, and 12 bases lay in between. Germline values: CDR1 SGHVS, CDR2 FQNEAQ. Written as DNA, the CDR3 is TGTGCCAGCAGCTATAGGGGGAGGGGCACAGATACGCAGTATTTT. Amino acid sequence: CASSYRGRGTDTQYF.

This clonotype was picked up many times. This chain uses TRBV7-9 with TRBJ1-1, with 8 bases that match TRBD1. CDR3 length: 12 residues. CDR1 and CDR2 (germline): SEHNR, FQNEAQ (reference sequence). After removal of 1 base from V and 10 bases from J, the junction contained 2 bases not matched to a gene. The DNA of the CDR3 is TGTGCCAGCAGCTTAGAGACAGGGGTAGCTTTCTTT. Protein sequence: CASSLETGVAFF.

The chain's CDR3 is CASSQDWGESSYNEQFF. The CDR3 DNA follows: TGCGCCAGCAGCCAAGATTGGGGGGAGAGCTCCTACAATGAGCAGTTCTTC. J is TRBJ2-1 and V is TRBV4-1; D is perhaps TRBD2 (6 bases). Germline V lookup: CDR1 MGHRA, CDR2 YSYEKL. Trimming left V 0 bases short and J 0 bases short, with 12 bases between. The CDR3 has 17 amino acids.

The V gene is TRBV5-4, the J gene TRBJ1-1; D is uncertain. The CDR3 loop spans 14 amino acids. Germline V lookup: CDR1 SGHNT, CDR2 YYREEE (reference sequence). Trimming removed 5 bases at V and 0 bases at J, with 11 bases between. The CDR3 spells CASRLDGVNTEAFF. Here the CDR3 DNA reads TGTGCCAGCAGATTAGACGGCGTGAACACTGAAGCTTTCTTT. Combining the CDR3 with reference TRBV5-4 and TRBJ1-1 gives the whole variable domain ETGVTQSPTHLIKTRGQQVTLRCSSQSGHNTVSWYQQALGQGPQFIFQYYREEENGRGNFPPRFSGLQFPNYSSELNVNALELDDSALYLCASRLDGVNTEAFFGQGTRLTVV.

This clonotype was recorded at least ten times. V gene TRBV28 combines with J gene TRBJ2-5; a possible D gene is TRBD1 (6 bases). This CDR3 is 15 amino acids long. Trimming left V 4 bases short and J 1 base short, with 13 bases between. Germline V gene data show CDR1 as MDHEN and CDR2 as SYDVKM. The DNA of the CDR3 is TGTGCCAGCAGTTCCCTCGGACAGTCCCAAGAGACCCAGTACTTC. It yields the protein CASSSLGQSQETQYF.

This clonotype was seen a few times. The rearrangement links TRBV6-2 or TRBV6-3 to TRBJ2-7; D unresolved. The CDR3 spans 15 residues. The V gene lost 10 bases and the J gene lost 3 bases, with 22 bases spanning the gap. Germline CDR1 MNHEY, CDR2 SVGEGT. The CDR3 is CATKSCGFSCYEQYF. As DNA, the CDR3 is TGTGCCACCAAAAGTTGCGGCTTTTCCTGCTACGAGCAGTACTTC.

This clonotype was counted at least ten times. The chain employs TRBV6-1 and TRBJ1-2; D call uncertain. Trimming took off 5 bases at V and 1 base at J, with 14 bases between the two ends. Germline loops: CDR1 MNHNS, CDR2 SASEGT. The CDR3 has 15 amino acids. CDR3 region: CASSSDGVLNYGYTF. CDR3 in DNA: TGTGCCAGCAGTAGCGACGGCGTCCTTAACTATGGCTACACCTTC.

CDR3 sequence (DNA): TGTGCCAGCAGCTTGCCTACCGGGACTAGCGGGAGCGGTGAGCAGTTCTTC. It codes for CASSLPTGTSGSGEQFF. V and J are TRBV5-4 and TRBJ2-1; 14 nucleotides match TRBD2. This CDR3 comprises 17 residues. Trimming took 1 base from V and 9 from J; bases not matched to a gene: 9. Germline V gene data show CDR1 as SGHNT and CDR2 as YYREEE (reference sequence).

At least ten counts were recorded for this clonotype. V and J are TRBV15 and TRBJ2-7; TRBD1 is a possible D gene (6 bases). From germline, CDR1 is LNHNV and CDR2 YYDKDF (reference sequence). The CDR3 loop spans 14 amino acids. Trimming pared 4 bases from V and 3 bases from J, leaving 13 bases between. The CDR3 sequence is CATSTRGNLYEQYF. For the CDR3, the DNA is TGTGCCACCAGCACCAGGGGCAACCTCTACGAGCAGTACTTC.

There are many counts of this clonotype. As DNA, the CDR3 is TGTGCCAGCACCGCCCGGGGGGACCGGGAGACCCAGTACTTC. As protein: CASTARGDRETQYF. V is TRBV12-3 or TRBV12-4 and J is TRBJ2-5; 7 nucleotides line up with TRBD2. Trimming at V came to 7 bases and at J to 5 bases, leaving 10 bases not matched to a gene. The CDR3 sequence is 14 residues long.

The gene calls are TRBV9 and TRBJ1-1; D possibly corresponds to TRBD1 (5 bases). From germline, CDR1 is SGDLS and CDR2 YYNGEE. Trimming cost V 0 bases and J 8 bases, with 11 bases left between them. This CDR3 is built from 13 residues. CDR3 loop: CASSVADWDEAFF. The CDR3 coding sequence is TGTGCCAGCAGCGTAGCTGATTGGGACGAAGCTTTCTTT. The complete variable domain, with remaining parts taken from reference TRBV9 and TRBJ1-1, reads DSGVTQTPKHLITATGQRVTLRCSPRSGDLSVYWYQQSLDQGLQFLIQYYNGEERAKGNILERFSAQQFPDLHSELNLSSLELGDSALYFCASSVADWDEAFFGQGTRLTVV.

This rearrangement joins TRBV7-2 to TRBJ1-2; D may be TRBD1 (5 bases). V shed 0 bases and J shed 8 bases, with 7 bases lying between them. This CDR3 has 12 residues. CDR1 is SGHTA and CDR2 is FQGNSA in the germline V gene. The CDR3 DNA reads TGTGCCAGCAGCTTAGCGCGGGACGGCTACACCTTC. Translation: CASSLARDGYTF.

Many counts were recorded for this clonotype. In DNA, the CDR3 is TGTGCCAGCAGCCCAAGACGGGATGGGGTTTACGAGCAGTACTTC. Encoded protein: CASSPRRDGVYEQYF. The rearrangement joins TRBV3-1 to TRBJ2-7, with D possibly matching TRBD2 (5 bases). Germline loops: CDR1 LGHDT, CDR2 YNNKEL (reference sequence). CDR3 size: 15 residues. Trimming pared 4 bases from V and 4 bases from J, leaving 17 bases between.

This clonotype was counted a few times. The chain carries TRBV27 and TRBJ1-2; 9 bases line up with TRBD1. Per the germline V gene, CDR1 is MNHEY and CDR2 is SMNVEV (reference sequence). The junction had 12 bases not matched to a gene; V was cut back by 4 bases and J by 6 bases. CDR3 length equals 16 residues. The DNA for the CDR3 is TGTGCCAGCAGTTGGTCGAGGGGACAGGGTTTCGATGGCTACACCTTC. The encoded protein is CASSWSRGQGFDGYTF.

Notes on this clonotype: A much larger clone sits a single nucleotide away, making a read error possible. The rearrangement joins TRBV7-9 to TRBJ1-2; D is perhaps TRBD1 (6 bases). Trimming stripped 5 bases from V and 4 bases from J, with 14 bases between. The CDR3 contains 14 residues. Germline V gene sequence: CDR1 SEHNR, CDR2 FQNEAQ (reference sequence). In DNA form, the CDR3 reads TGTGCCAGCAGCGTGCCACAGGGAGTCTATGGCTACACCTTC. The encoded protein is CASSVPQGVYGYTF.

The V gene is TRBV9, the J gene TRBJ2-1; TRBD2 might be the D (6 bases). The CDR3 consists of 15 residues. CDR1 and CDR2 (germline): SGDLS, YYNGEE. V dropped 0 bases and J dropped 7 bases, with 14 bases sitting between them. The CDR3 sequence is CASSVGGSGGNEQFF. DNA of the CDR3: TGTGCCAGCAGCGTAGGCGGTAGCGGAGGTAATGAGCAGTTCTTC.

Many counts were recorded for this clonotype. This chain joins TRBV28 and TRBJ2-3, with unresolved D. Trimming shortened V by 2 bases and J by 1 base, and 7 bases separated the two germline ends. This CDR3 contains 14 residues. Germline V gene sequence: CDR1 MDHEN, CDR2 SYDVKM. The CDR3: CASSLRGRTDTQYF. The CDR3 coding sequence is TGTGCCAGCAGTTTACGAGGTCGCACAGATACGCAGTATTTT.

With respect to this clonotype: An end of the junction differs from the germline gene, which may be a read error. The chain recombines TRBV5-1 with TRBJ2-3; the D gene is possibly TRBD1 (7 bases). The germline CDR1 and CDR2 sequences are SGHRS and YFSETQ. The length of the CDR3 is 16 residues. The CDR3 loop is CASSLVQGGGTDTQYF. In DNA, the CDR3 is TGCGCCAGCAGCTTGGTCCAGGGGGGAGGCACAGATACGCAGTACTTT.

The sample holds a few counts of this clonotype. The V gene is TRBV30, the J gene TRBJ2-4; D is ambiguous. V shed 7 bases and J shed 0 bases, with 4 bases lying between them. CDR3 length equals 11 residues. Germline loops: CDR1 GTSNPN, CDR2 SVGIG (reference sequence). For the CDR3, the DNA is TGTGCCTCCATAGCCAAAAACATTCAGTACTTC. This translates into CASIAKNIQYF.

At least ten counts were recorded for this clonotype. The CDR3 here is CATEPGLAGNEQFF. The CDR3 region has the DNA TGTGCCACCGAACCCGGACTAGCGGGCAATGAGCAGTTCTTC. The J gene is TRBJ2-1, the V gene TRBV15, with 11 bases fitting TRBD2. Trimming removed 8 bases from V and 6 bases from J; junction bases left unmatched: 6. CDR3 size: 14 residues. Germline CDR1 LNHNV, CDR2 YYDKDF (reference sequence).

This clonotype showed up just a few times. This chain uses TRBV20-1 with TRBJ2-7; 10 bases map to TRBD2. Germline CDR1 is DFQATT and CDR2 is SNEGSKA (reference sequence). The CDR3 extends over 14 amino acids. After removal of 3 bases from V and 3 bases from J, the junction contained 5 bases not matched to a gene. This chain's CDR3 is CSASFSGRSYEQYF. CDR3 DNA: TGCAGTGCTAGTTTTAGCGGGAGGAGCTACGAGCAGTACTTC.

This clonotype was found many times. V and J are TRBV12-3 or TRBV12-4 and TRBJ2-7; no firm D call. With 2 bases removed from V and 2 bases from J, the gap between germline ends came to 13 bases. The CDR3 covers 15 residues. This CDR3 reads CASSLRYSAPYEQYF. The CDR3 DNA sequence: TGTGCCAGCAGTTTAAGATACTCTGCACCCTACGAGCAGTACTTC.

This clonotype was seen ten or more times. The V gene is TRBV5-5, the J gene TRBJ2-7; 10 positions agree with TRBD1. Germline-derived CDR1 and CDR2 are SGHKS and YYEKEE (reference sequence). The junction had 4 bases not matched to a gene; V was cut back by 0 bases and J by 4 bases. The CDR3 loop spans 15 amino acids. For the CDR3, the DNA is TGTGCCAGCAGCTTGGGGTCGGGACAGGGGTACGAGCAGTACTTC. This gives the protein CASSLGSGQGYEQYF.

In its sample, this clonotype was seen many times. The chain couples TRBV27 to TRBJ2-1; D might be TRBD1 (6 bases). V shed 4 bases and J shed 7 bases, with 17 bases lying between them. Germline lookup yields CDR1 MNHEY and CDR2 SMNVEV (reference sequence). The CDR3 is made up of 15 amino acids. The CDR3 nucleotides are TGTGCCAGCAGTTCCGGGGCAGGGGCGACAAATGAGCAGTTCTTC. Translation: CASSSGAGATNEQFF.